This TCR beta chain is drawn from a study of T cell changes during pregnancy in multiple sclerosis. Unmatched junction bases numbered 16, after V lost 2 bases and J lost 9 bases. This CDR3 is built from 17 residues. The V gene's germline CDR1 is ENHRY and CDR2 SYGVKD. The table came from immunoSEQ multiplex PCR; TCRdb's copy has only in-frame clones and leaves some out. The table records some 80,000 clones, 90% to 95% of them present only once. This TCR derives from a female donor with multiple sclerosis, enrolled in a pregnancy study. The chain joins TRBV10-3 to TRBJ2-7; 10 bases line up with TRBD2. The sequenced sample was CD4+ T cells from peripheral blood mononuclear cells, obtained after pregnancy. The DNA for the CDR3 is TGTGCCATCAGTGAGCCCGTGGTAGGACTAGCGGTCCCGGGGCAGTACTTC. Residues: CAISEPVVGLAVPGQYF.